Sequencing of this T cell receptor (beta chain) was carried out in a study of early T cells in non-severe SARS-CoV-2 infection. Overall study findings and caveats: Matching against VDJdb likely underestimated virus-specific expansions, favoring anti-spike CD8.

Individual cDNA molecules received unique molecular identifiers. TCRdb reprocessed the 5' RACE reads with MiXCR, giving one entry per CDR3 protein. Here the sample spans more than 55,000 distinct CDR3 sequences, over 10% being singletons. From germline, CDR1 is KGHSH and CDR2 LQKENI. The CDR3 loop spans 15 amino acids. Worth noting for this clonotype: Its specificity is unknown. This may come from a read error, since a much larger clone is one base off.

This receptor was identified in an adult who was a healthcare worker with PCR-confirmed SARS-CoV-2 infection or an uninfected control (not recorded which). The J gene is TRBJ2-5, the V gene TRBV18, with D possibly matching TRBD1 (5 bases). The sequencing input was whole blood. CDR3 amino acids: CAGSPNGQVQETQYF. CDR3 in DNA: TGTGCCGGCTCCCCTAATGGACAAGTCCAAGAGACCCAGTACTTC.